The clone carrying this T cell receptor (beta chain) was seen a handful of times. Its specificity is unknown. This CDR3 is 15 amino acids long. V was cut by 1 base and J by 0 bases, with 6 bases left in between. Germline V gene data show CDR1 as SGHAT and CDR2 as FQNNGV. Template switching by 5'RACE produced TCR cDNA, adding a universal primer site and UMIs. Each CDR3 protein gets one entry after TCRdb re-called the 5' RACE reads with MiXCR. The sample holds around 100,000 distinct CDR3 sequences; roughly 5.8% are singletons and the top ten take roughly 41%. The sample comes from a study of T cells after yellow fever vaccination. About the study: Libraries from low-cell-number fractions were prepared with the SMART-Seq v4 Ultra Low Input RNA kit.

Study-level points and caveats: Post-booster repertoires again held most primary-vaccination clones (about 95% CD4, roughly 88% CD8). A faster peak, day 5 versus 15, was reached by the weaker secondary response.

The sequencing used CD8+ T cells sorted from PBMCs, collected 10 days after the yellow fever booster vaccination. This receptor was obtained from a man younger than 35 who received the YFV17D yellow fever vaccine. V and J are TRBV11-2 and TRBJ2-2; no firm D call. Here the CDR3 reads CASSLGRSNTGELFF. Written as DNA, the CDR3 is TGTGCCAGCAGCTTAGGCAGATCGAACACCGGGGAGCTGTTTTTT.